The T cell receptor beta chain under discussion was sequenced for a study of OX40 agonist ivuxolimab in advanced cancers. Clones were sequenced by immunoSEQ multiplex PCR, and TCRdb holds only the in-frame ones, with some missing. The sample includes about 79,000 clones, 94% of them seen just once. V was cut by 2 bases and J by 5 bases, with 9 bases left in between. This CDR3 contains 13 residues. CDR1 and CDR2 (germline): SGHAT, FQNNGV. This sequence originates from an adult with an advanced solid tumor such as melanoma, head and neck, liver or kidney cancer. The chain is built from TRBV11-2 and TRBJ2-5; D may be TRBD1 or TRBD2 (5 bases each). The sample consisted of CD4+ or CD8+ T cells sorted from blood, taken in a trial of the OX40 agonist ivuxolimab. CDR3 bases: TGTGCCAGCAGCTTATACAGGAGGGAGACCCAGTACTTC. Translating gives CASSLYRRETQYF. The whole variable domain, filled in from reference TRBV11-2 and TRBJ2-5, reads EAGVAQSPRYKIIEKRQSVAFWCNPISGHATLYWYQQILGQGPKLLIQFQNNGVVDDSQLPKDRFSAERLKGVDSTLKIQPAKLEDSAVYLCASSLYRRETQYFGPGTRLLVL.